This note documents a single T cell receptor beta chain sequence. Its antigen is unknown. Some clones are missing from TCRdb's copy, which holds only in-frame ones; the method was immunoSEQ multiplex PCR. The data show about 2.1 million clones, just under 95% seen once. The J segment lost 7 bases and the V segment lost 7 bases, leaving 15 bases of the junction unmatched. The CDR3 contains 15 residues. CDR1 is SGHRS and CDR2 is YFSETQ in the germline V gene. The data derive from a study of shared clonotypes between healthy human individuals. Across the whole study: Three CD4 naive, three CD4 memory, two CD8 naive and one CD8 memory plate were used per donor.

In the naive CD8 group, cells lacked CD45RO and were positively selected for CCR7, so terminally differentiated effector memory CD45RA+ cells were left out. Free of recent acute infections or vaccinations, the donors were healthy HIV-negative adults. Study-wide points: Richness estimates generally favored naive over memory subsets.

The J gene is TRBJ2-5, the V gene TRBV5-1, with 8 nucleotides matching TRBD1. The sequenced sample consisted of naive CD8+ T cells from PBMCs. This clonotype was obtained from a young man in good health. Some clones in this sample may be carry-over from other donors' samples. The CDR3 nucleotides read TGCGCCAGCCTTGACAGGGGCAATCCAAGGGGGACCCAGTACTTC. It is translated as CASLDRGNPRGTQYF.